The clone carrying this T cell receptor (beta chain) was observed a few times. The data originate from a study of sequential checkpoint blockade in melanoma. Overall study: Maintenance nivolumab came after either treatment sequence. TCRbeta immunosequencing was performed on DNA from roughly 90 pretreatment melanoma tumor samples.

This CDR3 is built from 16 residues. Per germline, CDR1 MNHGY and CDR2 SAAAGT. Trimming shortened V by 6 bases and J by 9 bases, and 21 bases separated the two germline ends. Assay: immunoSEQ multiplex PCR; the TCRdb copy retains only in-frame clones and omits some. The table has about 6,400 clones, over 15% seen once. Stated treatment: randomized to nivolumab then ipilimumab (arm A) or the reverse (arm B). The origin of this receptor is a human donor with melanoma. Sample: tumor tissue (inferred from file names), taken from a patient given nivolumab and ipilimumab in sequence. The V call is TRBV6-8, the J call TRBJ1-6, with a tentative D call TRBD1 (6 bases). The CDR3 coding sequence is TGTGCCAGCAGCAAATACAGGGCTGTATCCGGTTCACCCCTCCACTTT. This encodes CASSKYRAVSGSPLHF.